This T cell receptor (beta chain) was recovered during a study of blood T cell repertoires in COVID-19. Background on the study: Sample material is recorded as cDNA or gDNA derived from T cells, B-cell-depleted T cells, or PBMCs.

Using immunoSEQ multiplex PCR, the repertoire was profiled, and TCRdb retains in-frame clones only, with some absent. The data contain 310,000 or so clones, 87% of them singletons. Two consecutive negative NP/OP PCR tests, clearance, or resolved symptoms defined Cohort 3 recovery. V was clipped by 3 bases and J by 6 bases; unmatched bases: 8. The CDR3 covers 15 residues. Germline CDR1 and CDR2: KGHSH and LQKENI. What was sequenced was PBMCs or T cells enriched from blood (not recorded which). The genes are TRBV18 and TRBJ1-2; 9 positions agree with TRBD1. This sequence originates from a woman between 18 and 29 years old who had recovered from COVID-19. The CDR3 reads CASSPTRTGDHGYTF. The CDR3 nucleotides are TGTGCCAGCTCACCCACCAGGACAGGGGACCATGGCTACACCTTC.